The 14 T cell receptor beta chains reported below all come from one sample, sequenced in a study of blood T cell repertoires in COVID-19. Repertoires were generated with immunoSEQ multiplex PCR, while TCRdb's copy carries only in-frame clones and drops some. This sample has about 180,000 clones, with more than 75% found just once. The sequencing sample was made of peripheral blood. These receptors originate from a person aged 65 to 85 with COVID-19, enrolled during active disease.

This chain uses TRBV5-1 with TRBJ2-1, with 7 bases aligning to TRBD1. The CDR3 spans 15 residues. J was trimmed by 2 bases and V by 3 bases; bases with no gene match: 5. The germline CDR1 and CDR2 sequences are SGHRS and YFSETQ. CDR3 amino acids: CASSYGQEAYNEQFF. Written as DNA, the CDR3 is TGCGCCAGCAGCTACGGACAGGAAGCCTACAATGAGCAGTTCTTC.

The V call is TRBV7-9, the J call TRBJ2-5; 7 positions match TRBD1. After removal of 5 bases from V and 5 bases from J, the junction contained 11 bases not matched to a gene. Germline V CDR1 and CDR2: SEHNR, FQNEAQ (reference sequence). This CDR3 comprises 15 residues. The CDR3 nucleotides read TGTGCCAGCAGCGCAAGACAGGGACATAATGAGACCCAGTACTTC. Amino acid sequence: CASSARQGHNETQYF.

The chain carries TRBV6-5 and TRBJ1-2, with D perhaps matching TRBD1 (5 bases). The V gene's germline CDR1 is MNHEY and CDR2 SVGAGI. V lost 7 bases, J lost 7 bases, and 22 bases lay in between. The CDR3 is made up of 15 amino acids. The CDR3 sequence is CASTKVTGGMVGYTF. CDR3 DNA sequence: TGTGCCAGCACCAAAGTAACCGGGGGTATGGTTGGCTACACCTTC.

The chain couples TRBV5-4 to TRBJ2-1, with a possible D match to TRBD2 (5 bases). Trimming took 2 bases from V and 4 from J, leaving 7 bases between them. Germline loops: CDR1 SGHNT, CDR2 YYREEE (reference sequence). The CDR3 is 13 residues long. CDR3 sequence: CASSFTSYNEQFF. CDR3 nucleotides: TGTGCCAGCAGCTTTACTAGTTACAATGAGCAGTTCTTC.

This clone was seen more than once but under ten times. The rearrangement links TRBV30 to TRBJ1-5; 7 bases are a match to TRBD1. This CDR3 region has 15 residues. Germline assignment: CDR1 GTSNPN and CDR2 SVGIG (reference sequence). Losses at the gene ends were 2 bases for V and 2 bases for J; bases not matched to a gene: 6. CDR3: CAWSLGGQGNQPQHF. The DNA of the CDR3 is TGTGCCTGGAGTCTTGGCGGACAGGGCAATCAGCCCCAGCATTTT.

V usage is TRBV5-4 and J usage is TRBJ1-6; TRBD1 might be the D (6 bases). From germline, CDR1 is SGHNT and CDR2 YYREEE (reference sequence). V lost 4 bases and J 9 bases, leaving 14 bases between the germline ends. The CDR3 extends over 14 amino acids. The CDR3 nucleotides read TGTGCCAGCAGCCCCCGGGACACCCCTTCACCCCTCCACTTT. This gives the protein CASSPRDTPSPLHF. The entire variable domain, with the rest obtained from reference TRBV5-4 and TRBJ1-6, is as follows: ETGVTQSPTHLIKTRGQQVTLRCSSQSGHNTVSWYQQALGQGPQFIFQYYREEENGRGNFPPRFSGLQFPNYSSELNVNALELDDSALYLCASSPRDTPSPLHFGNGTRLTVT.

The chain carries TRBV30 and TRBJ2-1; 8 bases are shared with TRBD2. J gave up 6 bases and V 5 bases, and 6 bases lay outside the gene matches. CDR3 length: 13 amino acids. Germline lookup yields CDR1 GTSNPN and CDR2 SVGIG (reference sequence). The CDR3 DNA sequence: TGTGCCTGGGAGCGGGAGTTACTCAATGAGCAGTTCTTC. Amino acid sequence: CAWERELLNEQFF.

CDR3 region: CASSLAGVGETQYF. CDR3 nucleotide sequence: TGCGCCAGCAGCTTGGCCGGTGTCGGTGAGACCCAGTACTTC. V gene TRBV5-1 combines with J gene TRBJ2-5, with no clear D. Trimming shortened V by 0 bases and J by 5 bases, and 11 bases separated the two germline ends. Germline-derived CDR1 and CDR2 are SGHRS and YFSETQ. The length of the CDR3 is 14 residues.

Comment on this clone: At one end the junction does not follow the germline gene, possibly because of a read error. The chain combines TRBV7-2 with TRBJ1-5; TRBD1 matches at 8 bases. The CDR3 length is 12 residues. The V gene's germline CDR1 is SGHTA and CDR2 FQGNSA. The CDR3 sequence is CASSPERTGPTF. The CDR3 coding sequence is TGTGCCAGCAGCCCGGAGAGGACAGGGCCGACTTTT.

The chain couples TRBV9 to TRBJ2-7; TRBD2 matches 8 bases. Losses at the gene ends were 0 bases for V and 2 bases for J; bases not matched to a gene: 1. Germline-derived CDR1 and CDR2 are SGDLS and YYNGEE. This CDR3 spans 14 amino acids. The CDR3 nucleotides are TGTGCCAGCAGCGTAGCGGGGGGGACCTACGAGCAGTACTTC. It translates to CASSVAGGTYEQYF.

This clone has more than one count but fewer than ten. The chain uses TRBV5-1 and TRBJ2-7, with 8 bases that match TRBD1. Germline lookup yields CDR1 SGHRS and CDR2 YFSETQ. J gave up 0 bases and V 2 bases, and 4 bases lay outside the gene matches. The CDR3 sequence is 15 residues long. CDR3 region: CASSLRQGSSYEQYF. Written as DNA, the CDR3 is TGCGCCAGCAGCTTAAGACAGGGGAGCTCCTACGAGCAGTACTTC.

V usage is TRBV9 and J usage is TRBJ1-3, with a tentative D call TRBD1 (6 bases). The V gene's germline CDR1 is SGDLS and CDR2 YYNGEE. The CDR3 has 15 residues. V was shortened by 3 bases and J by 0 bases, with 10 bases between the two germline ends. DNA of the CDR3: TGTGCCAGCAGCGCCCAGGGGAACTCTGGAAACACCATATATTTT. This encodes CASSAQGNSGNTIYF.

The CDR3 sequence: CASSQTGGGSYGYTF. CDR3 DNA: TGCGCCAGCAGCCAAACAGGGGGCGGCAGCTATGGCTACACCTTC. The chain recombines TRBV4-1 with TRBJ1-2; 9 nucleotides line up with TRBD1. Trimming at V came to 2 bases and at J to 4 bases, leaving 5 bases not matched to a gene. Germline CDR1 MGHRA, CDR2 YSYEKL. The CDR3 has 15 residues.

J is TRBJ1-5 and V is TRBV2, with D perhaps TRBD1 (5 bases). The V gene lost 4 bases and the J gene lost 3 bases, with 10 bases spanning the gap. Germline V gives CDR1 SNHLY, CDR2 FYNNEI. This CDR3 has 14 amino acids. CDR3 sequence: CASSGRVFNQPQHF. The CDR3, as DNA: TGTGCCAGCAGTGGCAGGGTGTTCAATCAGCCCCAGCATTTT. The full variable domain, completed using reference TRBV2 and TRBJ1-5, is EPEVTQTPSHQVTQMGQEVILRCVPISNHLYFYWYRQILGQKVEFLVSFYNNEISEKSEIFDDQFSVERPDGSNFTLKIRSTKLEDSAMYFCASSGRVFNQPQHFGDGTRLSIL.